This T cell receptor beta chain was sequenced during a study of regulatory T cells in long-lasting Graves disease. The CDR3 has 14 residues. The J segment lost 1 base and the V segment lost 5 bases, leaving 4 bases of the junction unmatched. CDR1 MNHEY and CDR2 SMNVEV come from the germline V gene (reference sequence). Described time point: newly diagnosed GD, antithyroid drugs for less than 3 months. From PBMCs, RNA was extracted and then used to make the TCR library. Sequencing libraries for TCR beta were prepared with iRepertoire HTBI primers and Arm-PCR of CDR3 regions. TCRdb called the multiplex PCR reads again in MiXCR, with one record for every CDR3 protein. The sample has hundreds of thousands of distinct CDR3 sequences; around 17% are singletons. The sample holds many counts of this clonotype. This same sample was also taken into another study, of T cells in Graves' hyperthyroidism and ophthalmopathy. That source adds: Researchers barred patients who had uncontrolled infection, other autoimmune disease, pregnancy or lactation.

This clonotype was obtained from a middle-aged man with Graves disease. Sequences were derived from peripheral blood mononuclear cells (PBMCs), sampled at new diagnosis, from a patient treated with antithyroid drugs. This chain joins TRBV27 and TRBJ2-7; TRBD1 matches 8 bases. The CDR3 reads CASSQRDRSYEQYF. In DNA, the CDR3 is TGTGCCAGCAGTCAACGGGACAGGTCCTACGAGCAGTACTTC.